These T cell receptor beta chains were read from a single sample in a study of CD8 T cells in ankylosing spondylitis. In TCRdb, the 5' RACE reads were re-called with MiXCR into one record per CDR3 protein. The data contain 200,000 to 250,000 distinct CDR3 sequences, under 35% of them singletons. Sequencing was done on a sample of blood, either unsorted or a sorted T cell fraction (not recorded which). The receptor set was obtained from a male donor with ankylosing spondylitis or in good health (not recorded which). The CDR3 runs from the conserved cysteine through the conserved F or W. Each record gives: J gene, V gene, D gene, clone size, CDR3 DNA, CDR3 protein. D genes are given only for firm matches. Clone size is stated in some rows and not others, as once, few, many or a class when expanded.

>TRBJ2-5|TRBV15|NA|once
TGTGCCACCAGCAGGCCCTGGATGGGACCTCAAGAGACCCAGTACTTC
CATSRPWMGPQETQYF
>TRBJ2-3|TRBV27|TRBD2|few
TGTGCCAGCAGTTTACTAGCGGGGAGGCATACGCAGTATTTT
CASSLLAGRHTQYF
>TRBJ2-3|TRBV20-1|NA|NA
TGCAGTGCTAGAGCCGGACCCTACGATTCAGATACGCAGTATTTT
CSARAGPYDSDTQYF
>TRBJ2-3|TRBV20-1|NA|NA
TGCAGTGCTAGAGATTCGGCGGGCGTCTTCCGCACAGATACGCAGTATTTT
CSARDSAGVFRTDTQYF
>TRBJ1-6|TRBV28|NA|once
TGTGCCAGCACCCTAGGCCCATCCGGTTCACCCCTCCACTTT
CASTLGPSGSPLHF
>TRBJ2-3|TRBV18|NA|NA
TGTGCCAGCTCCGGATATCAAGATTCAGATACGCAGTATTTT
CASSGYQDSDTQYF
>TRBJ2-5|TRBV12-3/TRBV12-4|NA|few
TGTGCCAGCAGTTTATTCCAGTCTGAGACCCAGTACTTC
CASSLFQSETQYF
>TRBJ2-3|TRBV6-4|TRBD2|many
TGTGCCAGCAGTGACTCGATCGCGGGAGGGGGGCCTGATACGCAGTATTTT
CASSDSIAGGGPDTQYF
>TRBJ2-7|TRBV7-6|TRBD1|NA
TGTGCCAGCAGCGGTCAGGGGGCGGGTGAGCAGTACTTC
CASSGQGAGEQYF
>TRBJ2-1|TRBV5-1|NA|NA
TGCGCCAGCAGCCGCGGCCGGAGGGCAAATGAGCAGTTCTTC
CASSRGRRANEQFF
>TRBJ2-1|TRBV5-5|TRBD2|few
TGTGCCAGCAGCCCTGAGAGCGGGGCTTACAATGAGCAGTTCTTC
CASSPESGAYNEQFF
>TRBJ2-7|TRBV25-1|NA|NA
TGTGCCAGCAGTGAAGGGGTGGGGGAGCAGTACTTC
CASSEGVGEQYF
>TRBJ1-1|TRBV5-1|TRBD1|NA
TGCGCCAGCGGGAAACAGGCCCCAGGGGGTGAAGCTTTCTTT
CASGKQAPGGEAFF
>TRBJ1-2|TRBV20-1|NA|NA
TGCAGTGCCGGTCACAGGGATTATGGCTACACCTTC
CSAGHRDYGYTF
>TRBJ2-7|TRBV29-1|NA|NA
TGCAGCGTTGGGTTCGGCTACGAGCAGTACTTC
CSVGFGYEQYF
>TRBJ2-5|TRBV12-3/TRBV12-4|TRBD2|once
TGTGCCAGAGCGATCCCTAGCGGGGGGACCCATGGAGAGACCCAGTACTTC
CARAIPSGGTHGETQYF
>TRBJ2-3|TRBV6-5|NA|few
TGTGCCAGCAGTTTTGACAGGTCAACAACAGATACGCAGTATTTT
CASSFDRSTTDTQYF
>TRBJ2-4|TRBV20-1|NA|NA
TGCAGTGCTAGAGATTCGGGGCCGAACTTTCAAGGGCCAAACATTCAGTACTTC
CSARDSGPNFQGPNIQYF
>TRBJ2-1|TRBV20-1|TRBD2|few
TGCAGTGCTGCCCTGACTAGCGGTGAGCAGTTCTTC
CSAALTSGEQFF
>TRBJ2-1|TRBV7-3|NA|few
TGTGCCAGCAGCTTAACTCCAGGGTACAATGAGCAGTTCTTC
CASSLTPGYNEQFF
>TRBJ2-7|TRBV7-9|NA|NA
TGTGCCAGCAGCTTAGAGCACGTAGGAGGGATTCGGGAGCAGTACTTC
CASSLEHVGGIREQYF
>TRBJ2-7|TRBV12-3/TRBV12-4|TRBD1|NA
TGTGCCAGCAGTTATTCCGGGACAGCCTACGAGCAGTACTTC
CASSYSGTAYEQYF